This TCR beta chain was recorded in a study of response to subunit inactivated influenza vaccine. This clonotype was observed a few times. Its antigen is currently unknown. TCRdb passed the RT-PCR reads through MiXCR, listing each CDR3 protein once. The table lists 600,000 to 850,000 distinct CDR3 sequences, less than 15% of them singletons. Broader study findings: There was a suggestion from the authors that each seasonal influenza vaccination recruits few new T cells.

This sample comprised PBMCs from blood, obtained 14 days before vaccination. This receptor was identified in a man between 45 and 60 years old who received an inactivated influenza vaccine.

CDR3 loop: CASSQIAGVIGELFF. As DNA, the CDR3 is TGCGCCAGCAGCCAAATAGCGGGAGTCATCGGGGAGCTGTTTTTT. The chain links TRBV4-1 to TRBJ2-2, with 9 bases identical to TRBD2. The CDR3 is 15 residues long. Germline V gene sequence: CDR1 MGHRA, CDR2 YSYEKL. With 2 bases clipped from V and 7 bases from J, the junction kept 5 bases outside the gene matches.